This TCR beta chain was observed in a study of blood T cell repertoires in COVID-19. Sequencing used immunoSEQ multiplex PCR; TCRdb keeps in-frame clones, though not all of them. The data hold roughly 150,000 clones, with 81% observed a single time. This clone was seen a single time. The CDR3 is made up of 15 amino acids. V lost 3 bases, J lost 7 bases, and 4 bases stayed unmatched. Per germline, CDR1 WNHNN and CDR2 SYGVQD (reference sequence). Sequencing input: peripheral blood. The chain carries TRBV10-1 and TRBJ2-1, with 12 bases that match TRBD2. This clonotype originated in a man in his sixties with active or convalescent COVID-19. In DNA, the CDR3 is TGCGCCAGCAGTGAAACCGGGACTAGCGGGAATGAGCAGTTCTTC. Translation: CASSETGTSGNEQFF.